These 31 T cell receptor beta chains were all obtained from the same sample, sequenced in a study of cytomegalovirus exposure and HLA in healthy donors. Use of 60 Vbeta and 13 Jbeta primers characterized the PCR. Sequenced by immunoSEQ multiplex PCR; TCRdb stores in-frame clones only, minus some. The table includes approximately 160,000 clones, about three quarters detected once. The sequencing sample was made of PBMCs. These receptor sequences come from a man younger than 35 in good health and CMV-seropositive.

The rearrangement joins TRBV14 to TRBJ1-2; TRBD1 matches 7 bases. CDR1 is SGHDN and CDR2 is FVKESK in the germline V gene. The V segment lost 0 bases and the J segment 8 bases; nucleotides outside the gene matches: 9. This CDR3 is built from 15 residues. The DNA for the CDR3 is TGTGCCAGCAGCCAAGATGCAACAGGGGCTGGGGGCTACACCTTC. Protein sequence: CASSQDATGAGGYTF.

The gene calls are TRBV5-1 and TRBJ2-7; 9 bases fit TRBD1. This CDR3 region has 16 residues. Germline lookup yields CDR1 SGHRS and CDR2 YFSETQ. Trimming removed 7 bases from V and 5 bases from J; junction bases left unmatched: 16. CDR3 amino acids: CASPGQGFPTCHEQYV. CDR3 DNA sequence: TGCGCCAGCCCGGGACAGGGTTTCCCCACCTGTCACGAGCAGTACGTC.

The V and J genes are TRBV5-4 and TRBJ2-5; D uncertain. The V end was cut by 3 bases, the J end by 2 bases, with 11 bases between. Germline lookup yields CDR1 SGHNT and CDR2 YYREEE (reference sequence). CDR3 length: 14 residues. The CDR3 here is CASSSPEAQETQYF. Written as DNA, the CDR3 is TGTGCCAGCAGCTCCCCCGAAGCTCAAGAGACCCAGTACTTC.

The chain uses TRBV6-6 and TRBJ2-5; 7 positions match TRBD1. The CDR3 consists of 12 residues. J gave up 5 bases and V 8 bases, and 5 bases lay outside the gene matches. Germline CDR1 reads MNHNY; CDR2 reads SVGAGI (reference sequence). The CDR3 loop reads CASQGQRETQYF. The CDR3 DNA sequence: TGTGCCAGCCAGGGACAGCGGGAGACCCAGTACTTC.

The rearrangement joins TRBV19 to TRBJ1-2; D unresolved. The CDR3 sequence is 12 residues long. Germline V gives CDR1 LNHDA, CDR2 SQIVND (reference sequence). Trimming shortened V by 1 base and J by 8 bases, and 8 bases separated the two germline ends. CDR3 protein: CASSIGQLGYTF. The CDR3 DNA reads as TGTGCCAGTAGTATAGGCCAACTGGGCTACACCTTC. Looking up the rest from reference TRBV19 and TRBJ1-2 gives the full variable domain: DGGITQSPKYLFRKEGQNVTLSCEQNLNHDAMYWYRQDPGQGLRLIYYSQIVNDFQKGDIAEGYSVSREKKESFPLTVTSAQKNPTAFYLCASSIGQLGYTFGSGTRLTVV.

The chain joins TRBV5-1 to TRBJ2-1; D may be TRBD1 (5 bases). V was trimmed by 5 bases and J by 0 bases, leaving 12 bases between them. This CDR3 spans 15 amino acids. The V gene's germline CDR1 is SGHRS and CDR2 YFSETQ. The CDR3 bases are TGCGCCAGCAGACCGCAGGGAAACTCCTACAATGAGCAGTTCTTC. As protein: CASRPQGNSYNEQFF.

The gene calls are TRBV5-6 and TRBJ1-2; 10 bases are shared with TRBD1. V was pared by 2 bases and J by 5 bases, with 6 bases of the junction left unmatched. Germline CDR1 is SGHDT and CDR2 is YYEEEE. The CDR3 is 15 amino acids. The CDR3 loop is CASSLRQGAVYGYTF. CDR3 nucleotides: TGTGCCAGCAGCTTACGACAGGGGGCGGTTTATGGCTACACCTTC.

The chain joins TRBV28 to TRBJ1-2, with 9 nucleotides matching TRBD1. With 6 bases clipped from V and 4 bases from J, the junction kept 9 bases outside the gene matches. The CDR3 is made up of 15 amino acids. Per the germline V gene, CDR1 is MDHEN and CDR2 is SYDVKM. In nucleotides, the CDR3 is TGTGCCAGCAGGAAACCGGGACAGGGAAGCTATGGCTACACCTTC. It encodes CASRKPGQGSYGYTF.

V is TRBV19 and J is TRBJ2-3; D might be TRBD1 (6 bases). The CDR3 has 13 residues. V was shortened by 5 bases and J by 6 bases, with 12 bases between the two germline ends. Germline V gene sequence: CDR1 LNHDA, CDR2 SQIVND (reference sequence). The chain's CDR3 is CASSQGPRDTQYF. CDR3 DNA sequence: TGTGCCAGTAGTCAGGGGCCCAGGGATACGCAGTATTTT.

This clone was recorded a few times. The chain is built from TRBV12-5 and TRBJ1-1; D may be TRBD1 (5 bases). CDR3 length equals 16 residues. Germline V gene lookup returns CDR1 LGHNT and CDR2 FRNRAP. V lost 3 bases and J lost 1, with 15 bases in between. The CDR3 region has the DNA TGTGCTAGTGGTTTAAACTCAGGGTGGGGGAACACTGAAGCTTTCTTT. Its protein is CASGLNSGWGNTEAFF.

CDR3: CASSPLAGGPPSTDTQYF. Written as DNA, the CDR3 is TGTGCCAGCAGCCCCCTAGCGGGGGGCCCCCCTAGCACAGATACGCAGTATTTT. The genes are TRBV7-9 and TRBJ2-3, with 11 nucleotides matching TRBD2. The CDR3 has 18 residues. V shed 5 bases, J shed 0 bases, and the junction held 10 bases outside the gene matches. Germline CDR1 and CDR2: SEHNR and FQNEAQ (reference sequence).

The chain combines TRBV19 with TRBJ1-1, with D possibly being TRBD1 (5 bases). Trimming pared 1 base from V and 4 bases from J, leaving 10 bases between. Germline V lookup: CDR1 LNHDA, CDR2 SQIVND (reference sequence). The CDR3 covers 14 residues. CDR3 sequence reads: CASSIAAGGTEAFF. Written as DNA, the CDR3 is TGTGCCAGTAGTATAGCGGCGGGGGGCACTGAAGCTTTCTTT.

This clone has a handful of counts. The chain uses TRBV5-1 and TRBJ2-1, with TRBD2 matching over 8 bases. V dropped 6 bases and J dropped 0; count of bases not matched to a gene: 8. Germline V gene sequence: CDR1 SGHRS, CDR2 YFSETQ. The CDR3 extends over 16 amino acids. CDR3 protein: CASTPGGAHSYNEQFF. The CDR3 DNA is TGCGCCAGCACCCCCGGGGGGGCCCACTCCTACAATGAGCAGTTCTTC.

The table lists this clone with a few counts. The rearrangement joins TRBV2 to TRBJ2-1, with TRBD1 as a possible D gene (6 bases). CDR1 SNHLY and CDR2 FYNNEI come from the germline V gene. This CDR3 is built from 15 residues. V was trimmed by 8 bases and J by 0 bases, leaving 14 bases between them. CDR3 in DNA: TGTGCCAGCTCTTACCAGGGGAGCTCCTACAATGAGCAGTTCTTC. This sequence encodes CASSYQGSSYNEQFF.

The genes are TRBV27 and TRBJ1-1; no firm D call. The CDR3 extends over 13 amino acids. V lost 3 bases, J lost 7 bases, and 12 bases lay in between. The germline gives CDR1 MNHEY, CDR2 SMNVEV (reference sequence). Written as DNA, the CDR3 is TGTGCCAGCAGTTTTAGCAGACTTAATGAAGCTTTCTTT. Residues: CASSFSRLNEAFF.

V usage is TRBV30 and J usage is TRBJ2-1; 7 nucleotides agree with TRBD2. CDR1 GTSNPN and CDR2 SVGIG come from the germline V gene (reference sequence). This CDR3 region has 13 residues. With V trimmed by 3 bases and J by 5 bases, 4 bases remained unmatched. The CDR3 bases are TGTGCCTGGAGCCTCCTAGCGGACAATGAGCAGTTCTTC. Its protein is CAWSLLADNEQFF.

This chain links TRBV15 with TRBJ1-1; the D gene is possibly TRBD1 (5 bases). Germline CDR1 reads LNHNV; CDR2 reads YYDKDF (reference sequence). CDR3 size: 15 residues. The V end lost 0 bases, the J end lost 4 bases, and 12 bases lay between the germline ends. The CDR3 is CATSRDRRGGTEAFF. The CDR3 DNA is TGTGCCACCAGCAGAGATCGGCGGGGCGGCACTGAAGCTTTCTTT.

The chain couples TRBV5-4 to TRBJ1-2; D unresolved. Germline CDR1 reads SGHNT; CDR2 reads YYREEE (reference sequence). Trimming stripped 0 bases from V and 7 bases from J, with 7 bases between. The CDR3 has 12 residues. CDR3 sequence reads: CASSLAPLGYTF. CDR3 sequence (DNA): TGTGCCAGCAGCTTGGCCCCCCTTGGCTACACCTTC.

CDR3 loop: CASSYRREGFTEAFF. The CDR3 region has the DNA TGTGCCAGCAGTTACCGCAGGGAGGGGTTCACTGAAGCTTTCTTT. V is TRBV6-5 and J is TRBJ1-1, with a weak D call TRBD1 (5 bases). This CDR3 is 15 amino acids long. CDR1 is MNHEY and CDR2 is SVGAGI in the germline V gene. Deletions cut 2 bases from V and 4 bases from J, with 14 bases between.

This clone turned up a few times. In the same sample, other DNA sequences code for this CDR3. The rearrangement uses TRBV5-1 and TRBJ2-5; 8 positions match TRBD2. V gave up 2 bases and J gave up 5 bases; unmatched junction bases: 2. Germline loops: CDR1 SGHRS, CDR2 YFSETQ. The length of the CDR3 is 13 residues. The CDR3 coding sequence is TGCGCCAGCAGCTTTTCGGGAGGGGAGACCCAGTACTTC. Amino acid sequence: CASSFSGGETQYF.

The chain uses TRBV5-6 and TRBJ2-5, with 7 bases that match TRBD2. This CDR3 spans 12 amino acids. Germline V gives CDR1 SGHDT, CDR2 YYEEEE. The V and J ends lost 3 bases and 4 bases, in that order; junction bases with no gene match: 0. The DNA of the CDR3 is TGTGCCAGCAGCTGGGGGGGAGAGACCCAGTACTTC. Encoded protein: CASSWGGETQYF.

There are a few counts of this clone. This sequence joins TRBV18 and TRBJ2-5, with TRBD1 matching 9 bases. V trimming: 5 bases; J trimming: 4 bases; junction bases outside the gene matches: 2. This CDR3 region has 13 residues. Looked up from germline, CDR1 is KGHSH and CDR2 is LQKENI. The CDR3 loop reads CASSSQGAETQYF. CDR3 bases: TGTGCCAGCTCATCACAGGGGGCAGAGACCCAGTACTTC.

The chain recombines TRBV28 with TRBJ1-2; D may be TRBD1 (6 bases). Germline V gene lookup returns CDR1 MDHEN and CDR2 SYDVKM. The ends were cut back, 6 bases at V and 3 bases at J, with 14 bases in the middle. The CDR3 loop spans 14 amino acids. The CDR3: CASRDSGRDYGYTF. The CDR3 DNA reads as TGTGCCAGCAGGGACAGTGGTCGGGACTATGGCTACACCTTC.

The genes are TRBV6-5 and TRBJ1-2; D ambiguous. The V and J ends lost 5 bases and 7 bases respectively, with 14 bases between them. Per germline, CDR1 MNHEY and CDR2 SVGAGI. CDR3 length equals 13 residues. The CDR3 DNA reads as TGTGCCAGCAGTGAAAGGGAGATGGGTGGCTACACCTTC. Its protein product is CASSEREMGGYTF.

The J gene is TRBJ1-2, the V gene TRBV6-5; 10 nucleotides align to TRBD1. Trimming removed 6 bases from V and 8 bases from J; junction bases left unmatched: 9. The length of the CDR3 is 14 residues. Germline V gene lookup returns CDR1 MNHEY and CDR2 SVGAGI. The CDR3 loop reads CASRTPDRGDGYTF. The CDR3 DNA reads as TGTGCCAGCAGAACACCGGACAGGGGGGACGGCTACACCTTC.

V and J are TRBV7-9 and TRBJ1-6, with D possibly TRBD1 on 5 matching bases. V was cut by 6 bases and J by 6 bases, with 18 bases left in between. From germline, CDR1 is SEHNR and CDR2 FQNEAQ (reference sequence). The CDR3 sequence is 16 residues long. The CDR3 DNA is TGTGCCAGCAGTTCCTCCCGCGGGGCAGGTAATTCACCCCTCCACTTT. Translation: CASSSSRGAGNSPLHF.

V gene TRBV11-2 combines with J gene TRBJ2-2, with 12 bases lining up with TRBD2. Germline loops: CDR1 SGHAT, CDR2 FQNNGV. Losses at the gene ends were 4 bases for V and 5 bases for J; bases not matched to a gene: 2. CDR3 length: 15 amino acids. CDR3 sequence reads: CASSSSGGATGELFF. The CDR3 region has the DNA TGTGCCAGCAGCTCTAGCGGGGGGGCGACCGGGGAGCTGTTTTTT.

This chain connects TRBV6-5 to TRBJ2-7, with a tentative D call TRBD2 (5 bases). CDR1 is MNHEY, CDR2 SVGAGI, per germline. The CDR3 sequence is 13 residues long. Trimming stripped 2 bases from V and 4 bases from J, with 9 bases between. CDR3 nucleotides: TGTGCCAGCAGTTACGGGAGAGAGTACGAGCAGTACGTC. Translating it yields CASSYGREYEQYV.

There are a few counts of this clone. The rearrangement links TRBV5-1 to TRBJ2-5; possible D gene TRBD2, 6 bases. Trimming removed 0 bases at V and 4 bases at J, with 16 bases between. The CDR3 loop spans 16 amino acids. In germline, CDR1 is SGHRS, CDR2 YFSETQ. The CDR3 loop is CASSLAVVEGGETQYF. In DNA, the CDR3 is TGCGCCAGCAGCTTGGCGGTAGTCGAGGGAGGAGAGACCCAGTACTTC.

This clone appeared a few times. The rearrangement joins TRBV6-1 to TRBJ1-2; TRBD1 aligns across 7 bases. The length of the CDR3 is 15 residues. Unmatched junction bases numbered 11, after V lost 4 bases and J lost 6 bases. The germline CDR1 and CDR2 sequences are MNHNS and SASEGT. CDR3: CASSVVLGQENGYTF. DNA for the CDR3: TGTGCCAGCAGTGTGGTATTAGGACAGGAAAATGGCTACACCTTC.

J is TRBJ1-3 and V is TRBV5-5; possibly TRBD1 for D (5 bases). The length of the CDR3 is 17 residues. Germline CDR1 is SGHKS and CDR2 is YYEKEE (reference sequence). The germline V and J ends were trimmed by 0 bases and 3 bases, with 16 bases remaining between them. The CDR3 sequence: CASSLEEGSTHGNTIYF. The CDR3 DNA is TGTGCCAGCAGCTTGGAGGAGGGGAGTACCCATGGAAACACCATATATTTT. The complete variable domain, with remaining parts taken from reference TRBV5-5 and TRBJ1-3, reads DAGVTQSPTHLIKTRGQQVTLRCSPISGHKSVSWYQQVLGQGPQFIFQYYEKEERGRGNFPDRFSARQFPNYSSELNVNALLLGDSALYLCASSLEEGSTHGNTIYFGEGSWLTVV.